The rows below give T cell receptor beta chains drawn from one sample of a study of T cell responses to AZD1222 COVID-19 vaccine. Sequencing was performed with immunoSEQ multiplex PCR; in TCRdb, only in-frame clones are kept and a portion is missing. The sample carries 100,000 to 120,000 clones, 65% to 85% recorded once. Sample: peripheral blood, taken on day 0 of AZD1222 vaccination. Source of these receptors: an adult in good health. CDR3s include the opening cysteine and the closing phenylalanine or tryptophan. The D gene is left open where the match is weak. Clone size appears in some rows only: once, few, many, or a class for an expanded clone.

J gene,V gene,clone size,D gene,CDR3 DNA,CDR3 protein
TRBJ1-5,TRBV30,.,TRBD1,TGTGCCTCAAAGGACAGGGGCGGGAATCAGCCCCAGCATTTT,CASKDRGGNQPQHF
TRBJ1-1,TRBV27,.,.,TGTGCCAGCAGTGCGATCGGGACTCCTAGGGGAGAAGCTTTCTTT,CASSAIGTPRGEAFF
TRBJ2-7,TRBV9,.,.,TGTGCCAGCAGCGCGGGCCAGGCCTTCTACGAGCAGTACTTC,CASSAGQAFYEQYF
TRBJ2-7,TRBV7-2,once,.,TGTGCCAGCAGTTACACCGGGGCGTACGAGCAGTACTTC,CASSYTGAYEQYF
TRBJ2-5,TRBV5-1,.,.,TGCGCCAGCAGCTTGGGGGCAGGGCAAGAGACCCAGTACTTC,CASSLGAGQETQYF
TRBJ2-7,TRBV5-1,.,.,TGCGCCAGCAGCTTGGGTGTATCCTACGAGCAGTACTTC,CASSLGVSYEQYF
TRBJ2-7,TRBV30,.,.,TGTGCCTGGAATGTTGGGAGCTCCTACGAGCAGTACTTC,CAWNVGSSYEQYF
TRBJ1-1,TRBV18,.,TRBD1,TGTGCCAGCTCACCGATAAGACAGGGCCCAGAAGCTTTCTTT,CASSPIRQGPEAFF
TRBJ1-6,TRBV25-1,.,.,TGTGCCAGCAGAAAAGCGGGACGTGATAATTCACCCCTCCACTTT,CASRKAGRDNSPLHF
TRBJ2-7,TRBV7-8,.,TRBD2,TGTGCCAGCAGCGCATACGGAGCGGGAGGGAGGACCTACGAGCAGTACTTC,CASSAYGAGGRTYEQYF
TRBJ1-5,TRBV27,.,.,TGTGCCAGCAGTTTCTTCAATCAGCCCCAGCATTTT,CASSFFNQPQHF
TRBJ2-4,TRBV29-1,.,TRBD1,TGCAGCGTTGAACCGGGACAGGGGGCCAAAAACATTCAGTACTTC,CSVEPGQGAKNIQYF
TRBJ1-2,TRBV7-2,.,.,TGTGCCAGCAGCTCGACAGCTCGGGGCTACACCTTC,CASSSTARGYTF
TRBJ2-1,TRBV9,.,TRBD2,TGTGCCAGCAGCGTAGGGGTTAGCGGGGGGAATGAGCAGTTCTTC,CASSVGVSGGNEQFF
TRBJ1-2,TRBV13,.,TRBD1,TGTGCCAGCAGCCTCCAGGGGGCGGGCTATGGCTACACCTTC,CASSLQGAGYGYTF
TRBJ2-5,TRBV7-7,.,.,TGTGCCAGCAGCTTATCGGGGAGGCCCGGGGAGACCCAGTACTTC,CASSLSGRPGETQYF
TRBJ2-3,TRBV7-3,.,.,TGTGCCAGCAGCCCCGGCCGTGGTAGCGGTACAGATACGCAGTATTTT,CASSPGRGSGTDTQYF
TRBJ2-7,TRBV19,.,TRBD1,TGTGCCAGTAGACGGGCAGGGGGCCCCTACGAGCAGTACTTC,CASRRAGGPYEQYF
TRBJ1-3,TRBV4-1,.,TRBD1,TGCGCCAGCAGCCTTAGACAGGGCGCTGGATTAGGAAACACCATATATTTT,CASSLRQGAGLGNTIYF
TRBJ1-1,TRBV3-1/TRBV3-2,once,.,TGTGCCAGCAGCCAAGAGGGTGGTTCGGGGGAGAACACTGAAGCTTTCTTT,CASSQEGGSGENTEAFF
TRBJ2-7,TRBV7-7,.,TRBD2,TGTGCCAGCAGCCCTAGCGGGGATCCCTACGAGCAGTACTTC,CASSPSGDPYEQYF
TRBJ1-1,TRBV28,.,TRBD1,TGTGCCAGCCGGACAGGGCGGACTGAAGCTTTCTTT,CASRTGRTEAFF
TRBJ1-4,TRBV27,few,.,TGTGCCAGCAGTTCGGGACGGGGGAATGAAAAACTGTTTTTT,CASSSGRGNEKLFF
TRBJ1-1,TRBV28,.,TRBD1,TGTGCCAGCAGCAGGATGGGACAGCCCATTCACACTGAAGCTTTCTTT,CASSRMGQPIHTEAFF
TRBJ1-1,TRBV28,.,TRBD1,TGTGCCAGCAGCCTTTCGACAGGGGGCCGCACTGAAGCTTTCTTT,CASSLSTGGRTEAFF
TRBJ1-2,TRBV5-4,.,.,TGTGCCAGCAGCCAGGACAGCTATGGCTACACCTTC,CASSQDSYGYTF
TRBJ1-2,TRBV30,.,.,TGTGCCTGGAGGGGTGGGCTCATGGGGAGGCATGGCTACACCTTC,CAWRGGLMGRHGYTF
TRBJ1-3,TRBV5-5,.,.,TGTGCCAGCAGTGGCAGGGGAGGGTCTGGAAACACCATATATTTT,CASSGRGGSGNTIYF
TRBJ1-1,TRBV6-2/TRBV6-3,.,.,TGTGCCGTCAGCCCGTGGACGGTGAACACTGAAGCTTTCTTT,CAVSPWTVNTEAFF
TRBJ2-1,TRBV7-9,.,TRBD1,TGTGCCAGCAGCTCCGGACAGGGGTACAATGAGCAGTTCTTC,CASSSGQGYNEQFF
TRBJ2-7,TRBV6-2/TRBV6-3,few,.,TGTGCCAGCAGTTACTTGGGAGGGGGTGCCTACGAGCAGTACTTC,CASSYLGGGAYEQYF
TRBJ2-5,TRBV11-2,.,TRBD1,TGTGCCAGCAGCTACCTCGGGACAGTGGAGACCCAGTACTTC,CASSYLGTVETQYF
TRBJ2-5,TRBV6-2/TRBV6-3,.,.,TGTGCCAGCAGTTACGTCGGTCTAGAGGGGGAGACCCAGTACTTC,CASSYVGLEGETQYF